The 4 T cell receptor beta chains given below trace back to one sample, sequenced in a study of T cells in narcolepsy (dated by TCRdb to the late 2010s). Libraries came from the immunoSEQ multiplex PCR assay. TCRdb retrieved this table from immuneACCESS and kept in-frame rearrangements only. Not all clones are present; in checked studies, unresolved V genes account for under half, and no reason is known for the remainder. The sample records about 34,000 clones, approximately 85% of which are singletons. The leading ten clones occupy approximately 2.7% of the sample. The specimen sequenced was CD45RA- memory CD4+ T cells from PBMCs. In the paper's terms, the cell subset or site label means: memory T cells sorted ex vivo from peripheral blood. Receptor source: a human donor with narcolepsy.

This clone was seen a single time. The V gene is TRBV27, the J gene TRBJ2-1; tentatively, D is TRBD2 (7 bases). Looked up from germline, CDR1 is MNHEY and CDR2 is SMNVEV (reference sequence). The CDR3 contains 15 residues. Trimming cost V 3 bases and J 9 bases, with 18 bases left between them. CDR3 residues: CASSFLREKGGEQFF. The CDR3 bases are TGTGCCAGCAGTTTTCTGCGGGAGAAAGGGGGTGAGCAGTTCTTC.

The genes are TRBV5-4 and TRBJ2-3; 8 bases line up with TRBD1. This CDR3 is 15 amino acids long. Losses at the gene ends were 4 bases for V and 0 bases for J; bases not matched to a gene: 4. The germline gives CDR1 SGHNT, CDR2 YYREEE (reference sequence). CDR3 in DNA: TGTGCCAGCAGCGGTCAGGGGGCTAGCACAGATACGCAGTATTTT. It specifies CASSGQGASTDTQYF.

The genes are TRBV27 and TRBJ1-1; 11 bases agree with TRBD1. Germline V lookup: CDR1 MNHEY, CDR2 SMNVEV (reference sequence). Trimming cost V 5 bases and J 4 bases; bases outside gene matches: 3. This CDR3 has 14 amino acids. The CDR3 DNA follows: TGTGCCAGCAGTGTGGGGACAGGGGGCACTGAAGCTTTCTTT. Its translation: CASSVGTGGTEAFF.

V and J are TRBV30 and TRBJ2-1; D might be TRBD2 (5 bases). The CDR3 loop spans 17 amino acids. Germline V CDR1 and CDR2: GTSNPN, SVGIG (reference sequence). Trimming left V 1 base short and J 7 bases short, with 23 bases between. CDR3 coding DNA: TGTGCCTGGAGTGCGGCTCGGATTCCGGGATTTACGAATGAGCAGTTCTTC. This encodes CAWSAARIPGFTNEQFF.